The next 23 T cell receptor beta chains were all read from a single sample in a study of molecular identifiers for immune sequencing clone quantification. Via MiXCR, TCRdb re-called the PCR reads, giving one row per CDR3 protein. The sample holds 65,000 or so distinct CDR3 sequences, around 18% seen once. Sequencing was performed on naive CD8+ T cells from blood, with Jurkat cell RNA spiked in. Subset indicated: FACS-sorted CD8+CD4-CCR7+CD45RA+ naive T cells. Receptor source: a human donor in good health. Some libraries in this study had Jurkat cell RNA spiked in.

The chain couples TRBV12-3 or TRBV12-4 to TRBJ1-4, with no clear D. V was shortened by 2 bases and J by 4 bases, with 11 bases between the two germline ends. The CDR3 has 15 residues. Written as DNA, the CDR3 is TGTGCCAGCAGTTTATATCAGGAGATTAATGAAAAACTGTTTTTT. Its protein product is CASSLYQEINEKLFF.

The chain combines TRBV7-9 with TRBJ2-2; TRBD2 is a possible D gene (6 bases). Germline loops: CDR1 SEHNR, CDR2 FQNEAQ (reference sequence). The CDR3 is made up of 16 amino acids. V was shortened by 3 bases and J by 1 base, with 12 bases between the two germline ends. The CDR3 DNA is TGTGCCAGCAGCTTGGTTGCGGGGAAGAACACCGGGGAGCTGTTTTTT. Protein product: CASSLVAGKNTGELFF.

This clonotype was recorded many times. The chain has TRBV4-1 and TRBJ2-3, with D maybe TRBD1 (6 bases). There are 12 residues in the CDR3. Germline V gene data show CDR1 as MGHRA and CDR2 as YSYEKL. V was cut by 6 bases and J by 5 bases, with 9 bases left in between. The CDR3 nucleotides read TGCGCCAGCAGTATAGGGGGAGATACGCAGTATTTT. Translation gives CASSIGGDTQYF.

About this clonotype itself: This clone may be a read error of a much larger clone one base away. The CDR3 carries no conserved terminal phenylalanine or tryptophan, so it likely arises from a read error. The chain is built from TRBV6-1 and TRBJ1-1, with D maybe TRBD1 (5 bases). Per germline, CDR1 MNHNS and CDR2 SASEGT. CDR3 length equals 12 residues. V lost 5 bases and J lost 6, with 10 bases in between. CDR3 coding DNA: TGTGCCAGCAGTTCTTTGGGGGCTGAAGCTTTCTCT. Translated: CASSSLGAEAFS.

This clonotype was counted a few times. This sequence joins TRBV5-6 and TRBJ2-7; D is undetermined. CDR1 and CDR2 from the germline V gene are SGHDT and YYEEEE. The ends were cut back, 3 bases at V and 5 bases at J, with 24 bases in the middle. The CDR3 has 17 residues. The chain's CDR3 is CASSSTRGRAPANEQYF. Here the CDR3 DNA reads TGTGCCAGCAGCTCGACCCGAGGCCGGGCCCCAGCAAACGAGCAGTACTTC.

This clonotype was seen more than once but under ten times. The chain couples TRBV4-3 to TRBJ2-7, with TRBD1 matching over 8 bases. CDR1 is LGHNA, CDR2 YSLEER, per germline. The CDR3 contains 16 residues. With V trimmed by 3 bases and J by 0 bases, 7 bases remained unmatched. CDR3 loop: CASSQGRTGSSYEQYF. The CDR3, as DNA: TGCGCCAGCAGCCAGGGGCGGACAGGGAGCTCCTACGAGCAGTACTTC.

This clonotype was counted at least ten times. V is TRBV6-1 and J is TRBJ1-1; D call uncertain. The germline V gene encodes CDR1 MNHNS and CDR2 SASEGT. The CDR3 length is 13 residues. Trimming cost V 8 bases and J 1 base, with 11 bases left between them. The CDR3 here is CASYVNPNTEAFF. CDR3 nucleotide sequence: TGTGCCAGCTACGTTAACCCGAACACTGAAGCTTTCTTT.

This clonotype was seen at least ten times. V and J are TRBV5-5 and TRBJ2-7; D is perhaps TRBD1 or TRBD2 (5 bases each). The V gene lost 6 bases and the J gene lost 2 bases, with 18 bases spanning the gap. Looked up from germline, CDR1 is SGHKS and CDR2 is YYEKEE (reference sequence). The CDR3 runs to 15 residues. The CDR3 bases are TGTGCCAGCACCCCCGGGGCAGGGTTGACCTACGAGCAGTACTTC. Translating gives CASTPGAGLTYEQYF.

The J gene is TRBJ2-7, the V gene TRBV18; D gene unclear. Germline V lookup: CDR1 KGHSH, CDR2 LQKENI. The CDR3 runs to 13 residues. The V and J ends lost 3 bases and 0 bases respectively, with 6 bases between them. The CDR3 loop reads CASSPSRSYEQYF. DNA for the CDR3: TGTGCCAGCTCACCTAGCCGCTCCTACGAGCAGTACTTC.

To note about this clonotype: A much larger clone differs by one base, so this may be a read error. The chain is built from TRBV27 and TRBJ2-1; weak D call: TRBD1 (6 bases). This CDR3 spans 14 amino acids. Per germline, CDR1 MNHEY and CDR2 SMNVEV (reference sequence). Trimming left V 6 bases short and J 8 bases short, with 17 bases between. This CDR3 is CASRGHLGADEQFF. DNA for the CDR3: TGTGCCAGCAGAGGACACCTGGGGGCTGATGAGCAGTTCTTC.

This clonotype was picked up a small number of times. This chain uses TRBV13 with TRBJ1-1, with unresolved D. This CDR3 has 12 residues. The germline V and J ends were trimmed by 6 bases and 1 base, with 6 bases remaining between them. Per germline, CDR1 PRHDT and CDR2 FYEKMQ (reference sequence). The DNA of the CDR3 is TGTGCCAGCAGATTTGGGAACACTGAAGCTTTCTTT. This gives the protein CASRFGNTEAFF.

This clonotype was counted ten times or more. The chain couples TRBV7-9 to TRBJ2-5, with 9 bases lining up with TRBD1. This CDR3 is 14 amino acids long. From germline, CDR1 is SEHNR and CDR2 FQNEAQ (reference sequence). With 5 bases clipped from V and 3 bases from J, the junction kept 4 bases outside the gene matches. CDR3: CASSIRDREETQYF. DNA for the CDR3: TGTGCCAGCAGCATTAGGGACAGGGAAGAGACCCAGTACTTC.

This clonotype has ten or more counts. This chain links TRBV6-2 or TRBV6-3 with TRBJ2-1; D gene ambiguous. The germline V gene encodes CDR1 MNHEY and CDR2 SVGEGT. V was clipped by 2 bases and J by 0 bases, with 14 bases between them. This CDR3 region has 17 residues. CDR3: CASSYRNFPDSYNEQFF. CDR3 DNA sequence: TGTGCCAGCAGTTACCGCAACTTCCCTGACTCCTACAATGAGCAGTTCTTC.

The sample holds many counts of this clonotype. V is TRBV29-1 and J is TRBJ1-1; 8 bases map to TRBD1. The germline V gene encodes CDR1 SQVTM and CDR2 ANQGSEA. The trim removed 1 base at V and 8 bases at J, leaving 6 bases unmatched. The CDR3 is made up of 13 amino acids. The CDR3: CSVEVRTGMEAFF. In nucleotides, the CDR3 is TGCAGCGTTGAAGTTCGGACAGGGATGGAAGCTTTCTTT.

This clonotype has ten or more counts. The J gene is TRBJ2-2, the V gene TRBV24-1; TRBD1 aligns across 8 bases. In germline, CDR1 is KGHDR, CDR2 SFDVKD. This CDR3 is built from 15 residues. After removal of 4 bases from V and 7 bases from J, the junction contained 7 bases not matched to a gene. The CDR3 DNA reads TGTGCCACCAGTGACTTCAGGGGGCAAGGCGGGGAGCTGTTTTTT. As protein: CATSDFRGQGGELFF.

This clonotype was detected ten times or more. The CDR3 spells CSARVPSPGGTQYF. CDR3 nucleotide sequence: TGCAGTGCTAGAGTCCCCAGTCCCGGGGGGACCCAGTACTTC. The chain employs TRBV20-1 and TRBJ2-5; maybe TRBD2 (6 bases). CDR3 length: 14 amino acids. Germline loops: CDR1 DFQATT, CDR2 SNEGSKA (reference sequence). V was trimmed by 1 base and J by 7 bases, leaving 16 bases between them.

Points on this clonotype: Since no conserved phenylalanine or tryptophan closes the CDR3, a read error is the likely cause. The chain employs TRBV7-9 and TRBJ2-1; D is unresolved. The CDR3 runs to 16 residues. Between the trimmed V and J ends, which lost 1 base and 5 bases, there was a span of 15 bases. CDR1 is SEHNR, CDR2 FQNEAQ, per germline (reference sequence). The CDR3 nucleotides read TGTGCCAGCAGCTTAGAGCCAGGAAACTACCACAATGAGCAGTTCCTC. This translates into CASSLEPGNYHNEQFL.

On this clonotype itself: A much larger clone lies one base from this, so it may be a read error. The chain combines TRBV6-5 with TRBJ2-3; 7 bases map to TRBD1. The length of the CDR3 is 15 residues. Germline CDR1 reads MNHEY; CDR2 reads SVGAGI. The trim removed 0 bases at V and 6 bases at J, leaving 6 bases unmatched. In nucleotides, the CDR3 is TGTGCCAGCAGTTACTCTGGGACAGACTCGGATACGCAGTATTTT. It encodes CASSYSGTDSDTQYF.

The chain recombines TRBV28 with TRBJ1-2; 10 bases fit TRBD1. Germline trimming cut 10 bases from V and 4 bases from J; bases unmatched to any gene: 6. CDR1 is MDHEN and CDR2 is SYDVKM in the germline V gene. The CDR3 spans 13 residues. CDR3 sequence: CATRDRGSYGYTF. The CDR3 nucleotides read TGTGCCACCCGGGACAGGGGTTCCTATGGCTACACCTTC.

This clonotype showed up many times. The V gene is TRBV5-5, the J gene TRBJ1-2; D remains ambiguous. Deletions cut 4 bases from V and 4 bases from J, with 14 bases between. Germline lookup yields CDR1 SGHKS and CDR2 YYEKEE (reference sequence). CDR3 length equals 14 residues. CDR3 in amino acids: CASSLISSSYGYTF. CDR3 sequence (DNA): TGTGCCAGCAGCCTTATAAGTTCCTCCTATGGCTACACCTTC. Full variable domain (remainder filled in from reference TRBV5-5 and TRBJ1-2): DAGVTQSPTHLIKTRGQQVTLRCSPISGHKSVSWYQQVLGQGPQFIFQYYEKEERGRGNFPDRFSARQFPNYSSELNVNALLLGDSALYLCASSLISSSYGYTFGSGTRLTVV.

In this sample, this clonotype turned up a few times. J is TRBJ2-1 and V is TRBV7-6; TRBD2 might be the D (5 bases). Trimming removed 3 bases at V and 4 bases at J, with 10 bases between. CDR1 and CDR2 (germline): SGHVS, FNYEAQ. CDR3 length: 14 amino acids. CDR3 protein: CASSFLRDYNEQFF. CDR3 coding DNA: TGTGCCAGCAGCTTTTTGAGGGATTACAATGAGCAGTTCTTC.

The sample holds a few counts of this clonotype. The chain has TRBV2 and TRBJ2-1; D is unresolved. Per the germline V gene, CDR1 is SNHLY and CDR2 is FYNNEI. CDR3 size: 15 residues. The ends were cut back, 5 bases at V and 0 bases at J, with 11 bases in the middle. The CDR3 protein is CASSPRLLSYNEQFF. CDR3 in DNA: TGTGCCAGCAGTCCGAGGCTCCTCTCCTACAATGAGCAGTTCTTC.

The gene calls are TRBV7-9 and TRBJ1-2; TRBD1 matches at 11 bases. This CDR3 comprises 15 residues. V lost 5 bases, J lost 3 bases, and 5 bases stayed unmatched. Germline CDR1 reads SEHNR; CDR2 reads FQNEAQ (reference sequence). The CDR3 DNA reads as TGTGCCAGCAGCGACGGGACAGGGGGATACTATGGCTACACCTTC. Translated: CASSDGTGGYYGYTF.